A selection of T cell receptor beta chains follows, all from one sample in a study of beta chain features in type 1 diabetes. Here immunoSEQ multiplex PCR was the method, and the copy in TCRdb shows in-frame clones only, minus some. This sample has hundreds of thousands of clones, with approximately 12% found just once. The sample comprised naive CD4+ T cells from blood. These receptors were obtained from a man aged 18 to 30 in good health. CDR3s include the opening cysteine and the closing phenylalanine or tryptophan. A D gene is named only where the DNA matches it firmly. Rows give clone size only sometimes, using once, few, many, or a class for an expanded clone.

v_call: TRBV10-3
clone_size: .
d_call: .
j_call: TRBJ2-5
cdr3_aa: CAISERREETQYF
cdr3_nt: TGTGCCATCAGTGAAAGGCGGGAAGAGACCCAGTACTTC

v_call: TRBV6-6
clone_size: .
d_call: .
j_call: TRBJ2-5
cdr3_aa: CASSYSTRGQETQYF
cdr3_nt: TGTGCCAGCAGTTACTCGACAAGGGGCCAAGAGACCCAGTACTTC

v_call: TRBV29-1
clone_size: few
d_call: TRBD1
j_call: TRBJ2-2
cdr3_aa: CSVDETGVNTGELFF
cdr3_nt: TGCAGCGTTGACGAGACAGGGGTAAACACCGGGGAGCTGTTTTTT

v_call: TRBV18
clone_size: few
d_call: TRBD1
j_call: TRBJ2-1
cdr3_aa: CASSPPLGTGAYNEQFF
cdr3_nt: TGTGCCAGCTCCCCTCCCTTGGGGACAGGGGCTTACAATGAGCAGTTCTTC

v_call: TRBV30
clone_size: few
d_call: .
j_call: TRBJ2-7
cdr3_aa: CAWTGPLGRGYEQYF
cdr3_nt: TGTGCCTGGACCGGCCCCCTTGGCAGAGGCTACGAGCAGTACTTC

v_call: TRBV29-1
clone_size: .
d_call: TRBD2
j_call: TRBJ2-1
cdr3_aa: CSVEQLAGAIDEQFF
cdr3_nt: TGCAGCGTTGAACAACTAGCGGGAGCTATTGATGAGCAGTTCTTC

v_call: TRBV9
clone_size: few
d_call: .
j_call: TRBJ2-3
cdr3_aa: CASSVDPAGDTQYF
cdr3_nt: TGTGCCAGCAGCGTAGACCCGGCGGGAGATACGCAGTATTTT

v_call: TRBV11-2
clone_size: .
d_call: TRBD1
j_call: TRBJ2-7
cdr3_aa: CASSSFGQGAYEQYF
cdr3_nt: TGTGCCAGCAGCTCATTCGGACAGGGTGCCTACGAGCAGTACTTC

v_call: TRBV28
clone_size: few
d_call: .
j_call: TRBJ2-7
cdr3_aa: CASSRTPYEQYF
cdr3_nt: TGTGCCAGCAGTCGAACACCCTACGAGCAGTACTTC

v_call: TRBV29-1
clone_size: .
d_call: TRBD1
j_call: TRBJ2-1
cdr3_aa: CSVEAGTGGNNEQFF
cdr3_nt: TGCAGCGTTGAAGCAGGGACAGGAGGGAACAATGAGCAGTTCTTC

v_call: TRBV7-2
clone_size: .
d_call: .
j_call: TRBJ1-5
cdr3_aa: CASSLVGGGGNQPQHF
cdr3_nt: TGTGCCAGCAGCCTCGTGGGGGGGGGTGGCAATCAGCCCCAGCATTTT

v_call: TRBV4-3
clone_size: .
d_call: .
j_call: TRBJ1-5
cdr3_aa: CASSQDFRDWDQPQHF
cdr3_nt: TGCGCCAGCAGCCAGGACTTCCGGGACTGGGATCAGCCCCAGCATTTT

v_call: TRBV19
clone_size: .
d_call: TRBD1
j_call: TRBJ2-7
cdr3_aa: CASSHPGQVTYEQYF
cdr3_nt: TGTGCCAGTAGTCATCCGGGACAGGTCACCTACGAGCAGTACTTC

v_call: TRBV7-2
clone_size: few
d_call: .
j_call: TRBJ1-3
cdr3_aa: CASSLEGTPSGNTIYF
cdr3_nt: TGTGCCAGCAGCCTCGAAGGGACTCCCTCTGGAAACACCATATATTTT

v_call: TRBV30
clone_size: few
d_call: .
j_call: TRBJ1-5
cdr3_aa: CAWSGHSNQPQHF
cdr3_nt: TGTGCCTGGAGTGGACATAGCAATCAGCCCCAGCATTTT

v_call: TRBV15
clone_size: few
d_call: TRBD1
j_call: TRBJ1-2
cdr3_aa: CATSNRGVAGYTF
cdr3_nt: TGTGCCACCAGCAACAGGGGAGTGGCTGGCTACACCTTC

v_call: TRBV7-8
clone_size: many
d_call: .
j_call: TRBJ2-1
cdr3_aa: CASSLGRPYNEQFF
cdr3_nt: TGTGCCAGCAGCTTAGGCAGGCCATACAATGAGCAGTTCTTC

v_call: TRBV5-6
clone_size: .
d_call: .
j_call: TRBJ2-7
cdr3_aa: CASSLATSPTYEQYF
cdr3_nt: TGTGCCAGCAGCTTGGCGACATCACCCACCTACGAGCAGTACTTC

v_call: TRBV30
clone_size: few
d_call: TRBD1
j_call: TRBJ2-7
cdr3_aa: CAWSADRGPYEQYF
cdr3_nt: TGTGCCTGGAGTGCGGACAGGGGACCCTACGAGCAGTACTTC

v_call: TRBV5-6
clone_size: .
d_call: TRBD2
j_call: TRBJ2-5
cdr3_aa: CASSRLGTSGIRKTQYF
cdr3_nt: TGTGCCAGCAGCCGCTTGGGGACTAGCGGGATCAGAAAGACCCAGTACTTC

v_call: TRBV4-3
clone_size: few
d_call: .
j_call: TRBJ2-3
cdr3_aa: CASSPVGPSTDTQYF
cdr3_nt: TGCGCCAGCAGCCCCGTGGGCCCTAGCACAGATACGCAGTATTTT

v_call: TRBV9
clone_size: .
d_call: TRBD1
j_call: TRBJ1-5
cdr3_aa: CASSKQGASNQPQHF
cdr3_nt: TGTGCCAGCAGCAAGCAGGGGGCTAGCAATCAGCCCCAGCATTTT

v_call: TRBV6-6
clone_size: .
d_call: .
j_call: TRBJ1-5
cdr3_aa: CASRSGTRNQPQHF
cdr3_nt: TGTGCCAGCAGGTCCGGGACACGAAATCAGCCCCAGCATTTT

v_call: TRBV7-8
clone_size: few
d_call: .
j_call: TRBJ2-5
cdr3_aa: CASSLSTFQETQYF
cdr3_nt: TGTGCCAGCAGCTTATCTACTTTCCAAGAGACCCAGTACTTC

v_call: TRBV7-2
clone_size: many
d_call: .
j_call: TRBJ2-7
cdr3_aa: CASSLEGTSNEQYF
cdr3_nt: TGTGCCAGCAGCCTCGAAGGGACATCCAACGAGCAGTACTTC

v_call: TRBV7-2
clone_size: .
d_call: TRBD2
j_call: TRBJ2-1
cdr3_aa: CASSLRISRGSLLEQFF
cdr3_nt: TGTGCCAGCAGCTTAAGAATCAGCCGCGGGAGCCTCCTTGAGCAGTTCTTC

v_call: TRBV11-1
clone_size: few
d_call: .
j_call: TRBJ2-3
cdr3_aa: CASSTPTSSGDTQYF
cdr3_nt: TGTGCCAGCAGCACCCCGACAAGTAGTGGGGATACGCAGTATTTT

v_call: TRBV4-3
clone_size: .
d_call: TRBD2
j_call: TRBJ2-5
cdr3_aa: CASSHGRLAGQETQYF
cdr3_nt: TGCGCCAGCAGCCACGGTCGGCTAGCGGGGCAAGAGACCCAGTACTTC